This section outlines one T cell receptor beta chain sequence together with its context. The record originates from a study of OX40 agonist ivuxolimab in advanced cancers. Profiling relied on immunoSEQ multiplex PCR, and the TCRdb table lists in-frame clones only, not all of them. Of around 80,000 clones in the sample, 85% to 90% were seen once. The source was CD4+ or CD8+ T cells sorted from blood, collected in a trial of the OX40 agonist ivuxolimab. The clonotype originates from an adult with an advanced solid tumor such as melanoma, head and neck, liver or kidney cancer.

CDR3 DNA sequence: TGTGCCAGCAGCTTGACACACTTGACAGGGATTGGCGGCTACACCTTC. Protein product: CASSLTHLTGIGGYTF. The chain is built from TRBV5-6 and TRBJ1-2, with 7 nucleotides matching TRBD1. The CDR3 has 16 residues. V shed 1 base, J shed 8 bases, and the junction held 14 bases outside the gene matches. Germline V lookup: CDR1 SGHDT, CDR2 YYEEEE.